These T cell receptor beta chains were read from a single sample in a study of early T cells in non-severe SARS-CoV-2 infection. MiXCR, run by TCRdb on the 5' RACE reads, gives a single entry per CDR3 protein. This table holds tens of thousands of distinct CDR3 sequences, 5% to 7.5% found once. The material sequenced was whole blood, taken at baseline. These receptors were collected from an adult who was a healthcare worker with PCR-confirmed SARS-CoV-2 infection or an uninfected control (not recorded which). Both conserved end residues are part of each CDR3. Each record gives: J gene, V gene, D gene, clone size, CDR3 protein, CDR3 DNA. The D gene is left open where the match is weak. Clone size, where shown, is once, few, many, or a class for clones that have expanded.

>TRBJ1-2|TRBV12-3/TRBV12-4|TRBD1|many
CASSPGTGGPYGYTF
TGTGCCAGCAGTCCCGGGACAGGGGGCCCGTATGGCTACACCTTC
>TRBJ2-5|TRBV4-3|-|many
CASSQDWADGTQYF
TGCGCCAGCAGCCAAGATTGGGCAGATGGGACCCAGTACTTC
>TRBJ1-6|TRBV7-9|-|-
CASSFTRNSSPLHF
TGTGCCAGCAGCTTTACCAGGAATTCCTCACCCCTCCACTTT
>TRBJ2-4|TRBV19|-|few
CASSIWGAHSDIQYF
TGTGCCAGTAGTATATGGGGGGCGCATTCGGACATTCAGTACTTC
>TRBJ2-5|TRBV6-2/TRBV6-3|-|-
CASSWVAETQYF
TGTGCCAGCAGTTGGGTGGCGGAGACCCAGTACTTC
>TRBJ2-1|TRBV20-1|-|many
CSASRPGLSEQFF
TGCAGTGCCTCCCGACCGGGACTGAGTGAGCAGTTCTTC
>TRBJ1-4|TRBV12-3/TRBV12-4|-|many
CASSFMALGEKLFF
TGTGCCAGCAGTTTCATGGCTCTCGGGGAAAAACTGTTTTTT
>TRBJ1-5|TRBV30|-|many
CAWNSGEYSNQPQHF
TGTGCCTGGAATTCCGGGGAGTATAGCAATCAGCCCCAGCATTTT
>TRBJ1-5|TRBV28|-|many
CASQWGDNQPQHF
TGTGCCAGCCAGTGGGGGGACAATCAGCCCCAGCATTTT
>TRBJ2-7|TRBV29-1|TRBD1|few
CSVARSLDRGNEQYF
TGCAGCGTTGCTAGATCCTTGGACAGGGGAAACGAGCAGTACTTC
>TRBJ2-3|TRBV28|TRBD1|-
CASSPYQGQGSTDTQYF
TGTGCCAGCAGTCCATACCAAGGACAGGGCAGCACAGATACGCAGTATTTT
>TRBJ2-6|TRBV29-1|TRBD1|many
CSVEDQGDTGANVLTF
TGCAGCGTTGAAGATCAGGGGGACACTGGGGCCAACGTCCTGACTTTC
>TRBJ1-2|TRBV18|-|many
CASSRRDIVYGYTF
TGTGCCAGCTCACGTCGGGACATCGTCTATGGCTACACCTTC
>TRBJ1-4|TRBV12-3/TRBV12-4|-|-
CASKTGATNEKLFF
TGTGCCAGCAAGACAGGTGCAACTAATGAAAAACTGTTTTTT
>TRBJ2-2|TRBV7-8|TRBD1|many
CASSRWDRNTGELFF
TGTGCCAGCAGCCGCTGGGACAGAAACACCGGGGAGCTGTTTTTT
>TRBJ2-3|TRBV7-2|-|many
CASSPYGTSADTQYF
TGTGCCAGCAGCCCCTACGGGACATCAGCAGATACGCAGTATTTT
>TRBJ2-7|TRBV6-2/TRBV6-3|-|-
CASSRIGRPYEQYF
TGTGCCAGCAGCCGGATAGGGCGGCCCTACGAGCAGTACTTC
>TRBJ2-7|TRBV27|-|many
CASSLSGHDEQYF
TGTGCCAGCAGTTTATCGGGACATGACGAGCAGTACTTC
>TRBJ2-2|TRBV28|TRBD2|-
CASSIAGVSGELFF
TGTGCCAGCAGCATAGCGGGGGTGTCCGGGGAGCTGTTTTTT
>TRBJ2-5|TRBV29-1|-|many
CSVARQLGETQYF
TGCAGCGTTGCGCGCCAGCTCGGGGAGACCCAGTACTTC
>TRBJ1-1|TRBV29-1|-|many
CSVELARTTNGMNTEAFF
TGCAGCGTTGAGTTAGCTAGGACAACGAACGGAATGAACACTGAAGCTTTCTTT
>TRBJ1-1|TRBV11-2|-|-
CASSFAGTDTEAFF
TGTGCCAGCAGCTTTGCAGGGACGGACACTGAAGCTTTCTTT
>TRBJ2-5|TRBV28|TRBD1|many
CASSRDRVSGETQYF
TGTGCCAGCAGTCGCGACAGGGTCTCGGGGGAGACCCAGTACTTC
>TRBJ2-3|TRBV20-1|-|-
CSARVQSTDTQYF
TGCAGTGCTAGAGTACAAAGCACAGATACGCAGTATTTT